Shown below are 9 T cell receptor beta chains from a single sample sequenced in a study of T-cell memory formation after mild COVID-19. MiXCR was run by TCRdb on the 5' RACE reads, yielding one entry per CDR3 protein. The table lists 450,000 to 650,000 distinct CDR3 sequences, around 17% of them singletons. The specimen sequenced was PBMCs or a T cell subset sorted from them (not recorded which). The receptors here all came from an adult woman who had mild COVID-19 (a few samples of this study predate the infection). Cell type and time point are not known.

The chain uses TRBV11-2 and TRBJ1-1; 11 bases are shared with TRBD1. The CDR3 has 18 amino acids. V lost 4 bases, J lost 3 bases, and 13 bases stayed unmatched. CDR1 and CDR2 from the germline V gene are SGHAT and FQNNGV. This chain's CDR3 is CASSSTGTGGIRYTEAFF. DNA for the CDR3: TGTGCCAGCAGCTCGACCGGGACAGGGGGTATAAGGTACACTGAAGCTTTCTTT.

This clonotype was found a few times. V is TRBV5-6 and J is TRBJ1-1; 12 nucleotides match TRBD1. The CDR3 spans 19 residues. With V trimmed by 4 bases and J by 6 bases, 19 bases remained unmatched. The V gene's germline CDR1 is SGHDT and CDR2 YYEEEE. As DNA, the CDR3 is TGTGCCAGCAGCCATACGTCCGGGACAGGGGGCGTGGGGAGGGCTGAAGCTTTCTTT. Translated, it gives CASSHTSGTGGVGRAEAFF. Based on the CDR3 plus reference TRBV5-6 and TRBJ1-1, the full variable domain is DAGVTQSPTHLIKTRGQQVTLRCSPKSGHDTVSWYQQALGQGPQFIFQYYEEEERQRGNFPDRFSGHQFPNYSSELNVNALLLGDSALYLCASSHTSGTGGVGRAEAFFGQGTRLTVV.

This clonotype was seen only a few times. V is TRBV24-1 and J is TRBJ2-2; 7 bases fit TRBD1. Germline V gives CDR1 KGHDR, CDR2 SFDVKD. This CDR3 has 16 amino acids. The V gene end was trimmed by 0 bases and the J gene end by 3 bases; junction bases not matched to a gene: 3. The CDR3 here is CATSDLSRGYTGELFF. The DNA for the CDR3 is TGTGCCACCAGTGATTTGAGCAGGGGGTACACCGGGGAGCTGTTTTTT.

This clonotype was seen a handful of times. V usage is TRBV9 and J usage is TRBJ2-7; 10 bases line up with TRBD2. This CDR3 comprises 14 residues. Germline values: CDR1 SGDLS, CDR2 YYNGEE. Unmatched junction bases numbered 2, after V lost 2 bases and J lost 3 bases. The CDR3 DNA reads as TGTGCCAGCAGCGTGGCTAGCGGGAGCTACGAGCAGTACTTC. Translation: CASSVASGSYEQYF. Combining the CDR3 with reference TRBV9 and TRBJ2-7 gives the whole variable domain DSGVTQTPKHLITATGQRVTLRCSPRSGDLSVYWYQQSLDQGLQFLIQYYNGEERAKGNILERFSAQQFPDLHSELNLSSLELGDSALYFCASSVASGSYEQYFGPGTRLTVT.

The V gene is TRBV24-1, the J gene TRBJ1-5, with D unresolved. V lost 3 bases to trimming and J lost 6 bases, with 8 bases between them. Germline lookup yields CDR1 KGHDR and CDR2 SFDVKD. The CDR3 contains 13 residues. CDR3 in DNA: TGTGCCACCAGTGATCTGGGAACTCAGCCCCAGCATTTT. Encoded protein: CATSDLGTQPQHF.

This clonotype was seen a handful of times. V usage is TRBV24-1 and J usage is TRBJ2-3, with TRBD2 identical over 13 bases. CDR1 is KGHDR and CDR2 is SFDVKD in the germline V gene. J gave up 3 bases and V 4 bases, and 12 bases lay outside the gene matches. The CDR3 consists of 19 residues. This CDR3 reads CATSDPTGLAGVITDTQYF. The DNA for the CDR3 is TGTGCCACCAGTGACCCCACCGGACTAGCGGGAGTTATTACAGATACGCAGTATTTT.

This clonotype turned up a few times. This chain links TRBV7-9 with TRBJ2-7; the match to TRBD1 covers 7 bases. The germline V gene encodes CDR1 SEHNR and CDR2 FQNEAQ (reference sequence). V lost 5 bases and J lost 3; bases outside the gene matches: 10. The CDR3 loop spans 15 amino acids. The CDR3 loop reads CASSPRDSLFYEQYF. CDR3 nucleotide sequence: TGTGCCAGCAGCCCCCGGGACAGTCTCTTCTACGAGCAGTACTTC.

Here the CDR3 reads CASSSGLAGSSGANVLTF. In DNA, the CDR3 is TGTGCCAGCAGCTCGGGACTAGCGGGAAGCTCTGGGGCCAACGTCCTGACTTTC. The genes are TRBV7-2 and TRBJ2-6; TRBD2 matches 13 bases. The V segment lost 4 bases and the J segment 0 bases; nucleotides outside the gene matches: 3. This CDR3 is 18 amino acids long. Germline CDR1 SGHTA, CDR2 FQGNSA.

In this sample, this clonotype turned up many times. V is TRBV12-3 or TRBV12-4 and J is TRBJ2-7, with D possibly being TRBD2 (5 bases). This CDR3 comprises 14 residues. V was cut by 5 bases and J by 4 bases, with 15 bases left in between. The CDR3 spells CASSPRTDSYEQYF. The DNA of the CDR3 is TGTGCCAGCAGTCCTCGGACTGATTCATACGAGCAGTACTTC.